This is a list of T cell receptor beta chains from one sample in a study of cytomegalovirus exposure and HLA in healthy donors. Repertoires were generated with immunoSEQ multiplex PCR, while TCRdb's copy carries only in-frame clones and drops some. Of over 100,000 clones listed, 63% are singletons. Sequences were obtained from PBMCs. These receptors were collected from a man aged 35-49 years in good health and CMV-seropositive. Both conserved end residues are part of each CDR3. A D gene is named only where the DNA matches it firmly. Only some rows state a clone size, as once, few, many or a class for expanded clones.

d_call: TRBD2
clone_size: .
j_call: TRBJ2-7
v_call: TRBV4-2
cdr3_aa: CASSQGTSGGDQQYF
cdr3_nt: TGTGCCAGCAGCCAAGGTACTAGCGGGGGTGATCAGCAGTACTTC

d_call: .
clone_size: .
j_call: TRBJ2-7
v_call: TRBV12-5
cdr3_aa: CASGLGQESYEQYF
cdr3_nt: TGTGCTAGTGGTTTGGGACAGGAAAGTTACGAGCAGTACTTC

d_call: .
clone_size: .
j_call: TRBJ2-7
v_call: TRBV5-1
cdr3_aa: CASSPQGAGGPHEQYF
cdr3_nt: TGCGCCAGCAGCCCGCAGGGGGCGGGGGGGCCCCACGAGCAGTACTTC

d_call: .
clone_size: .
j_call: TRBJ2-7
v_call: TRBV6-5
cdr3_aa: CASSAYRASSYEQYF
cdr3_nt: TGTGCCAGCAGTGCCTACAGGGCGAGTTCCTACGAGCAGTACTTC

d_call: .
clone_size: .
j_call: TRBJ1-2
v_call: TRBV6-1
cdr3_aa: CASSEGRGYGYTF
cdr3_nt: TGTGCCAGCAGTGAAGGGAGGGGCTATGGCTACACCTTC

d_call: .
clone_size: .
j_call: TRBJ2-3
v_call: TRBV7-9
cdr3_aa: CASSYRESTDTQYF
cdr3_nt: TGTGCCAGCAGCTACCGGGAAAGCACAGATACGCAGTATTTT

d_call: TRBD1
clone_size: .
j_call: TRBJ2-7
v_call: TRBV5-4
cdr3_aa: CASSLAGGTGIIEQYF
cdr3_nt: TGTGCCAGCAGCTTGGCCGGGGGGACAGGGATCATCGAGCAGTACTTC

d_call: .
clone_size: .
j_call: TRBJ2-5
v_call: TRBV5-6
cdr3_aa: CASTRPPGLQETQYF
cdr3_nt: TGTGCCAGCACCAGACCACCAGGGCTCCAAGAGACCCAGTACTTC

d_call: .
clone_size: .
j_call: TRBJ2-5
v_call: TRBV2
cdr3_aa: CASSEPSEMGETQYF
cdr3_nt: TGTGCCAGCAGTGAACCTAGCGAAATGGGGGAGACCCAGTACTTC

d_call: .
clone_size: .
j_call: TRBJ1-5
v_call: TRBV29-1
cdr3_aa: CSVVTAFNQPQHF
cdr3_nt: TGCAGCGTTGTAACAGCCTTCAATCAGCCCCAGCATTTT

d_call: .
clone_size: .
j_call: TRBJ1-5
v_call: TRBV18
cdr3_aa: CASSPAGRSNQPQHF
cdr3_nt: TGTGCCAGCTCACCAGCGGGGAGAAGCAATCAGCCCCAGCATTTT

d_call: .
clone_size: .
j_call: TRBJ2-3
v_call: TRBV7-8
cdr3_aa: CASSLSFATGTDTQYF
cdr3_nt: TGTGCCAGCAGCTTAAGTTTTGCTACGGGCACAGATACGCAGTATTTT

d_call: TRBD1
clone_size: few
j_call: TRBJ2-7
v_call: TRBV5-1
cdr3_aa: CASSLEGQGANEQHF
cdr3_nt: TGCGCCAGCAGCTTGGAGGGACAGGGGGCGAACGAGCAGCACTTC

d_call: .
clone_size: once
j_call: TRBJ2-1
v_call: TRBV13
cdr3_aa: CATPIRGFGNEQFF
cdr3_nt: TGTGCCACCCCCATCAGGGGCTTTGGAAATGAGCAGTTCTTC

d_call: TRBD1
clone_size: .
j_call: TRBJ2-7
v_call: TRBV11-3
cdr3_aa: CASSLDRDYEQYF
cdr3_nt: TGTGCCAGCAGCTTGGACAGGGATTACGAGCAGTACTTC

d_call: TRBD1
clone_size: .
j_call: TRBJ1-4
v_call: TRBV9
cdr3_aa: CASSPQGAEEKLFF
cdr3_nt: TGTGCCAGCAGCCCACAGGGGGCTGAGGAAAAACTGTTTTTT

d_call: .
clone_size: .
j_call: TRBJ2-3
v_call: TRBV7-8
cdr3_aa: CASSLAGGLSFTDTQYF
cdr3_nt: TGTGCCAGCAGCTTAGCAGGAGGACTCTCCTTCACAGATACGCAGTATTTT

d_call: .
clone_size: few
j_call: TRBJ1-2
v_call: TRBV27
cdr3_aa: CASSDVGSSYGYTF
cdr3_nt: TGTGCCAGCAGTGATGTCGGGTCGAGCTATGGCTACACCTTC

d_call: TRBD2
clone_size: once
j_call: TRBJ2-1
v_call: TRBV6-1
cdr3_aa: CASSQLAGQGNEQFF
cdr3_nt: TGTGCCAGCAGTCAACTAGCGGGTCAGGGGAATGAGCAGTTCTTC

d_call: .
clone_size: .
j_call: TRBJ2-4
v_call: TRBV11-2
cdr3_aa: CASSRDGDIQYF
cdr3_nt: TGTGCCAGCAGCCGGGATGGTGACATTCAGTACTTC

d_call: .
clone_size: .
j_call: TRBJ1-3
v_call: TRBV9
cdr3_aa: CASSVASASGNTIYF
cdr3_nt: TGTGCCAGCAGCGTGGCCAGCGCCTCTGGAAACACCATATATTTT

d_call: TRBD2
clone_size: .
j_call: TRBJ2-3
v_call: TRBV5-6
cdr3_aa: CASSLYAGGSTDTQYF
cdr3_nt: TGTGCCAGCAGCTTGTACGCGGGGGGAAGCACAGATACGCAGTATTTT

d_call: .
clone_size: once
j_call: TRBJ2-1
v_call: TRBV11-2
cdr3_aa: CASKPRGLRAYNEQFF
cdr3_nt: TGTGCCAGCAAACCCAGGGGTTTAAGGGCCTACAATGAGCAGTTCTTC

d_call: .
clone_size: .
j_call: TRBJ1-2
v_call: TRBV19
cdr3_aa: CASSRGSVTIANYGYTF
cdr3_nt: TGTGCCAGTAGTCGAGGAAGTGTGACCATAGCTAACTATGGCTACACCTTC

d_call: TRBD2
clone_size: .
j_call: TRBJ2-2
v_call: TRBV11-3
cdr3_aa: CASSRRLAANTGELFF
cdr3_nt: TGTGCCAGCAGCCGCAGACTAGCGGCGAACACCGGGGAGCTGTTTTTT

d_call: TRBD1
clone_size: .
j_call: TRBJ2-5
v_call: TRBV19
cdr3_aa: CASSIRQGVQETQYF
cdr3_nt: TGTGCCAGTAGTATCCGGCAGGGGGTCCAAGAGACCCAGTACTTC